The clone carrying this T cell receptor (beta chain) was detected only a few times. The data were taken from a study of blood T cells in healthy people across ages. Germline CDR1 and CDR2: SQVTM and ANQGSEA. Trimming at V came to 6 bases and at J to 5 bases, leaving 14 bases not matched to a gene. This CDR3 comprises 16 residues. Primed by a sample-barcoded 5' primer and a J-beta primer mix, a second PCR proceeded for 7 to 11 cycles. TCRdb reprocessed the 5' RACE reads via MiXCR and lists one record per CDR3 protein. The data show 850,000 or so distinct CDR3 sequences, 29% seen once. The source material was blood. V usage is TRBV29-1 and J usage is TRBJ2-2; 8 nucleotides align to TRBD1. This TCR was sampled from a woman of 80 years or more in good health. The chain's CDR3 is CSVSIRRGPGTGELFF. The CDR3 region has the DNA TGCAGCGTCTCGATCCGCAGGGGGCCTGGGACCGGGGAGCTGTTTTTT.